This TCR beta chain appears in the sequencing data of a study of T cells after yellow fever vaccination. One entry per CDR3 protein, called by TCRdb with MiXCR from the 5' RACE reads. The table lists 500,000 to 550,000 distinct CDR3 sequences, 20% to 25% of them singletons, with roughly 16% in the top ten. Germline lookup yields CDR1 MNHNS and CDR2 SASEGT. The V and J ends lost 6 bases and 3 bases respectively, with 11 bases between them. This CDR3 has 13 residues. This chain joins TRBV6-1 and TRBJ1-2, with D possibly matching TRBD1 (6 bases). Specimen: PBMCs, collected 21 days after the first yellow fever vaccination. This receptor was taken from a man younger than 30 who received the YFV17D yellow fever vaccine. CDR3 DNA sequence: TGTGCCAGCAGCCCGGGGGCTTACTATGGCTACACCTTC. This encodes CASSPGAYYGYTF.